This T cell receptor beta chain appears in the sequencing data of a study of blood T cell repertoires in COVID-19. On the study more broadly: Samples came from the United States, Italy and Spain, spanning acute and convalescent COVID-19. The cDNA or gDNA used as material had been derived from T cells, B-cell-depleted T cells, or PBMCs.

Authors' processing steps: Reference gene primer amplification yielded estimated nucleated cell counts. Method: immunoSEQ multiplex PCR; TCRdb's copy keeps in-frame clones and lacks some. The V and J calls and clone size come from that table; D and trimming were worked out from the DNA. The sample has about 120,000 clones; more than 65% are singletons. Trimming removed 4 bases from V and 2 bases from J; junction bases left unmatched: 5. CDR1 and CDR2 from the germline V gene are SGHRS and YFSETQ. CDR3 length equals 16 residues. Input material: peripheral blood. The chain combines TRBV5-1 with TRBJ2-5; 13 bases are a match to TRBD2. This clonotype was obtained from a human donor in a cohort sampled during active COVID-19. Here the CDR3 reads CASSPGLAGEQETQYF. As DNA, the CDR3 is TGCGCCAGCAGCCCCGGACTAGCGGGGGAACAAGAGACCCAGTACTTC.